The 30 T cell receptor beta chains below come from one sample, sequenced in a study of blood T cell repertoires in COVID-19 (TCRdb year 2020). Libraries were prepared through the immunoSEQ multiplex PCR assay. This immuneACCESS table, as held by TCRdb, lists in-frame sequences with V and J called but not all clones. Of the missing ones, under half trace to an unresolved V gene in checked studies; the others have no known cause. The sample table holds roughly 53,000 clones, of which approximately 80% were seen once. Of the sample, 11% to 15% falls within the top ten clones. Sequencing was done on a sample of peripheral blood. The source of these receptors is a human donor in a cohort sampled during active COVID-19.

This clone appeared a single time. The chain joins TRBV19 to TRBJ1-1; 7 bases align to TRBD1. Trimming cost V 3 bases and J 6 bases; bases outside gene matches: 7. CDR1 is LNHDA and CDR2 is SQIVND in the germline V gene (reference sequence). The CDR3 consists of 14 residues. CDR3 sequence: CASSMEQGGAEAFF. The DNA for the CDR3 is TGTGCCAGTAGTATGGAGCAGGGGGGCGCTGAAGCTTTCTTT.

The V and J genes are TRBV9 and TRBJ2-7; possible D gene TRBD2, 5 bases. The CDR3 spans 14 residues. The V end lost 4 bases, the J end lost 3 bases, and 14 bases lay between the germline ends. The germline gives CDR1 SGDLS, CDR2 YYNGEE. The chain's CDR3 is CASSTGGGDYEQYF. CDR3 DNA sequence: TGTGCCAGCAGCACCGGAGGAGGAGACTACGAGCAGTACTTC.

J is TRBJ2-3 and V is TRBV19, with TRBD1 matching 11 bases. There are 14 residues in the CDR3. Per germline, CDR1 LNHDA and CDR2 SQIVND (reference sequence). V lost 6 bases and J lost 4; bases outside the gene matches: 3. As DNA, the CDR3 is TGTGCCAGTAGCCGGACAGGGGGCGCAGATACGCAGTATTTT. Its protein is CASSRTGGADTQYF.

V usage is TRBV19 and J usage is TRBJ1-5, with 7 bases aligning to TRBD1. The CDR3 extends over 16 amino acids. CDR1 and CDR2 from the germline V gene are LNHDA and SQIVND (reference sequence). With 3 bases clipped from V and 5 bases from J, the junction kept 10 bases outside the gene matches. The CDR3 bases are TGTGCCAGTAGTATCCCTGACAGGGTGGCCGATCAGCCCCAGCATTTT. Its translation is CASSIPDRVADQPQHF.

J is TRBJ1-2 and V is TRBV27; maybe TRBD1 (6 bases). V was trimmed by 5 bases and J by 3 bases, leaving 10 bases between them. The germline gives CDR1 MNHEY, CDR2 SMNVEV (reference sequence). The CDR3 is 13 residues long. The CDR3 bases are TGTGCCAGCAGTCCCCACAGGGACTATGGCTACACCTTC. It translates to CASSPHRDYGYTF.

The CDR3 reads CASSLDFLRHEQFF. Here the CDR3 DNA reads TGTGCCAGCAGCTTAGATTTCTTGCGGCATGAGCAGTTCTTC. The genes are TRBV7-2 and TRBJ2-1, with D uncertain. Trimming left V 1 base short and J 8 bases short, with 12 bases between. The CDR3 has 14 amino acids. From germline, CDR1 is SGHTA and CDR2 FQGNSA.

The chain employs TRBV3-1 (or the pseudogene TRBV3-2) and TRBJ2-1; 9 bases agree with TRBD2. CDR3 length: 17 residues. Trimming at V came to 1 base and at J to 7 bases, leaving 11 bases not matched to a gene. CDR1 and CDR2 (germline): LGHDT, YNNKEL (reference sequence). Here the CDR3 DNA reads TGTGCCAGCAGCCAAGTGGCGTCGAGCGGGAGGAGAAATGAGCAGTTCTTC. This sequence encodes CASSQVASSGRRNEQFF.

The CDR3 bases are TGTGCCAGCAGCTTAGGGACAAACTCAGGTGGGACTGAAGCTTTCTTT. This encodes CASSLGTNSGGTEAFF. This chain links TRBV11-3 with TRBJ1-1; tentative D call: TRBD1 (5 bases). The germline CDR1 and CDR2 sequences are SGHNT and YENEEA. V shed 1 base and J shed 5 bases, with 17 bases lying between them. The CDR3 runs to 16 residues.

The V gene is TRBV10-1, the J gene TRBJ2-1; D is undetermined. The CDR3 runs 13 residues. Trimming pared 2 bases from V and 9 bases from J, leaving 11 bases between. The germline V gene encodes CDR1 WNHNN and CDR2 SYGVQD (reference sequence). As DNA, the CDR3 is TGCGCCAGCAGTGAGGGTAGTTACGGTGAGCAGTTCTTC. Translated: CASSEGSYGEQFF.

This clone was observed a handful of times. This chain links TRBV30 with TRBJ2-7, with 8 bases identical to TRBD2. The CDR3 is 14 residues long. Germline V lookup: CDR1 GTSNPN, CDR2 SVGIG (reference sequence). V lost 5 bases and J lost 4; bases outside the gene matches: 10. CDR3 loop: CAWRDGTSIYEQYF. The CDR3 DNA reads as TGTGCCTGGCGGGACGGGACTAGTATTTACGAGCAGTACTTC.

The chain combines TRBV19 with TRBJ2-5, with 7 bases identical to TRBD1. Per the germline V gene, CDR1 is LNHDA and CDR2 is SQIVND (reference sequence). With 6 bases clipped from V and 4 bases from J, the junction kept 8 bases outside the gene matches. This CDR3 is 14 amino acids long. CDR3 amino acids: CASRLQGLGETQYF. The CDR3 DNA sequence: TGTGCCAGTAGGTTACAGGGGTTAGGAGAGACCCAGTACTTC.

The chain has TRBV10-2 and TRBJ2-3; 9 bases align to TRBD1. J was trimmed by 9 bases and V by 3 bases; bases with no gene match: 16. CDR1 WSHSY and CDR2 SAAADI come from the germline V gene. The CDR3 covers 17 residues. DNA of the CDR3: TGCGCCAGCAGTGAAGGTCTGGGACAGGGATTAAGTAGCACGCAGTATTTT. The encoded protein is CASSEGLGQGLSSTQYF.

This clone has only one observation. The chain uses TRBV24-1 and TRBJ2-2, with D perhaps matching TRBD2 (6 bases). V shed 6 bases and J shed 3 bases, with 13 bases lying between them. The CDR3 runs 15 residues. The V gene's germline CDR1 is KGHDR and CDR2 SFDVKD. CDR3 DNA sequence: TGTGCCACCAGTCCCAGGGAGGAATACACCGGGGAGCTGTTTTTT. Translating gives CATSPREEYTGELFF.

The rearrangement links TRBV18 to TRBJ1-5; a possible D gene is TRBD1 (6 bases). The CDR3 contains 16 residues. The germline gives CDR1 KGHSH, CDR2 LQKENI. Trimming removed 2 bases at V and 9 bases at J, with 20 bases between. CDR3 DNA sequence: TGTGCCAGCTCACCAGGTCCTTCACAGGGAGAACGGCCCCAGCATTTT. Translation: CASSPGPSQGERPQHF.

This chain joins TRBV6-5 and TRBJ2-1; tentatively, D is TRBD2 (6 bases). V dropped 3 bases and J dropped 5 bases, with 14 bases sitting between them. Germline CDR1 and CDR2: MNHEY and SVGAGI. The CDR3 loop spans 15 amino acids. The CDR3 nucleotides read TGTGCCAGCAGTTATGGGGAGGAGTCCCACAATGAGCAGTTCTTC. Translating gives CASSYGEESHNEQFF.

This chain joins TRBV24-1 and TRBJ2-1; 10 bases fit TRBD1. This CDR3 comprises 15 residues. The V gene's germline CDR1 is KGHDR and CDR2 SFDVKD. The V segment lost 4 bases and the J segment 4 bases; nucleotides outside the gene matches: 3. The CDR3 sequence is CATSDAGQGYNEQFF. The CDR3 bases are TGTGCCACCAGTGACGCGGGACAGGGGTACAATGAGCAGTTCTTC.

The genes are TRBV6-5 and TRBJ2-1; D perhaps matches TRBD2 (7 bases). The CDR3 contains 14 residues. From germline, CDR1 is MNHEY and CDR2 SVGAGI. V lost 8 bases and J lost 9, with 20 bases in between. The CDR3 loop is CASHVEGGSSEQFF. As DNA, the CDR3 is TGTGCCAGCCACGTGGAGGGGGGGAGTAGTGAGCAGTTCTTC.

The chain is built from TRBV21-1 and TRBJ2-5; TRBD2 is taken as the D call from the table, unchecked against the DNA. TRBV21-1 is assigned pseudogene status. The CDR3 runs to 18 residues. Here the CDR3 reads CASSKGTLAGVYQETQYF. In nucleotides, the CDR3 is TGTGCCAGCAGCAAAGGGACTTTAGCGGGAGTCTACCAAGAGACCCAGTACTTC.

This sequence joins TRBV28 and TRBJ1-2; D is possibly TRBD1 (6 bases). The V end was cut by 4 bases, the J end by 8 bases, with 20 bases between. CDR1 MDHEN and CDR2 SYDVKM come from the germline V gene. The CDR3 has 15 amino acids. This chain's CDR3 is CASSSDSGSLSGYTF. CDR3 nucleotides: TGTGCCAGCAGTTCGGACAGCGGATCTCTATCCGGCTACACCTTC.

The chain joins TRBV2 to TRBJ2-7, with D possibly TRBD2 on 6 matching bases. This CDR3 contains 15 residues. Trimming took off 7 bases at V and 5 bases at J, with 21 bases between the two ends. Germline V gene data show CDR1 as SNHLY and CDR2 as FYNNEI. The CDR3 spells CASITTAGQGNEQYF. In nucleotides, the CDR3 is TGTGCCAGCATCACCACTGCGGGGCAGGGTAACGAGCAGTACTTC. Together with reference TRBV2 and TRBJ2-7, the CDR3 gives the full variable domain: EPEVTQTPSHQVTQMGQEVILRCVPISNHLYFYWYRQILGQKVEFLVSFYNNEISEKSEIFDDQFSVERPDGSNFTLKIRSTKLEDSAMYFCASITTAGQGNEQYFGPGTRLTVT.

The chain employs TRBV5-6 and TRBJ2-1; D remains ambiguous. V lost 7 bases to trimming and J lost 2 bases, with 10 bases between them. Germline V lookup: CDR1 SGHDT, CDR2 YYEEEE. The CDR3 contains 13 residues. CDR3 DNA sequence: TGTGCCAGCTCTGGGCAGACCTACAATGAGCAGTTCTTC. Protein sequence: CASSGQTYNEQFF.

This clone was detected once. The chain is built from TRBV18 and TRBJ2-7; 7 bases agree with TRBD2. Germline V gives CDR1 KGHSH, CDR2 LQKENI. V was clipped by 3 bases and J by 1 base; unmatched bases: 6. The CDR3 runs to 15 residues. CDR3 loop: CASSPTSAGSYEQYF. In nucleotides, the CDR3 is TGTGCCAGCTCACCCACTAGCGCGGGGTCCTACGAGCAGTACTTC. Complete variable domain (other parts from reference TRBV18 and TRBJ2-7): NAGVMQNPRHLVRRRGQEARLRCSPMKGHSHVYWYRQLPEEGLKFMVYLQKENIIDESGMPKERFSAEFPKEGPSILRIQQVVRGDSAAYFCASSPTSAGSYEQYFGPGTRLTVT.

This chain joins TRBV24-1 and TRBJ2-1, with 10 bases lining up with TRBD2. The CDR3 length is 16 residues. The germline gives CDR1 KGHDR, CDR2 SFDVKD. Trimming cost V 3 bases and J 5 bases; bases outside gene matches: 6. CDR3 in DNA: TGTGCCACCAGTGATAGGACTAGCGGACCCCACAATGAGCAGTTCTTC. It is translated as CATSDRTSGPHNEQFF.

This sequence joins TRBV12-1 and TRBJ1-5; the table gives TRBD1 as D, unverified against the DNA. TRBV12-1 is listed as a pseudogene. This CDR3 has 18 residues. Here the CDR3 DNA reads TGTGCCAGCAGCTTTGCCGGACTCTACAGGGTGCTAAATCAGCCCCAGCATTTT. Its translation: CASSFAGLYRVLNQPQHF.

The chain employs TRBV5-1 and TRBJ2-3; the D gene is possibly TRBD2 (7 bases). Trimming pared 5 bases from V and 1 base from J, leaving 14 bases between. The CDR3 is 15 residues long. Germline CDR1 reads SGHRS; CDR2 reads YFSETQ. CDR3 sequence: CASSSRGAGTDTQYF. The CDR3 DNA follows: TGCGCCAGCAGTTCTCGGGGGGCCGGCACAGATACGCAGTATTTT.

The chain is built from TRBV5-4 and TRBJ2-7; the D gene is possibly TRBD2 (6 bases). Germline CDR1 SGHNT, CDR2 YYREEE (reference sequence). Deletions cut 0 bases from V and 0 bases from J, with 10 bases between. CDR3 size: 15 residues. As DNA, the CDR3 is TGTGCCAGCAGCTTGGAGTGGGAGGCCTCCTACGAGCAGTACTTC. It yields the protein CASSLEWEASYEQYF.

This chain uses TRBV12-5 with TRBJ2-1; 12 nucleotides agree with TRBD2. V dropped 2 bases and J dropped 6; count of bases not matched to a gene: 11. Germline V gene data show CDR1 as LGHNT and CDR2 as FRNRAP. The CDR3 sequence is 18 residues long. This CDR3 is CASGLINILAGGLNEQFF. The CDR3 coding sequence is TGTGCTAGTGGTTTGATAAATATCCTAGCGGGGGGGCTCAATGAGCAGTTCTTC.

This clone was seen once. This chain connects TRBV9 to TRBJ2-3, with TRBD2 identical over 14 bases. This CDR3 contains 16 residues. Germline CDR1 is SGDLS and CDR2 is YYNGEE. Trimming took 3 bases from V and 4 from J; bases not matched to a gene: 4. DNA of the CDR3: TGTGCCAGCAGCGCACTGACTAGCGGGGGGGCAGATACGCAGTATTTT. Its protein is CASSALTSGGADTQYF.

The chain joins TRBV25-1 to TRBJ2-1, with TRBD1 matching over 10 bases. The J segment lost 9 bases and the V segment lost 7 bases, leaving 12 bases of the junction unmatched. The germline gives CDR1 MGHDK, CDR2 SYGVNS. CDR3 length: 15 residues. CDR3 sequence (DNA): TGTGCCAGCAACCACTGGGACAGGGGATCGGTTGAGCAGTTCTTC. Protein product: CASNHWDRGSVEQFF.

The chain employs TRBV13 and TRBJ2-1, with 13 nucleotides matching TRBD2. The CDR3 runs 18 residues. Germline V gene sequence: CDR1 PRHDT, CDR2 FYEKMQ (reference sequence). V shed 5 bases and J 3 bases; nucleotides not matched to a gene: 10. The CDR3: CASSARLLAGGHYNEQFF. The CDR3 coding sequence is TGTGCCAGCAGCGCCCGCTTACTAGCGGGGGGGCACTACAATGAGCAGTTCTTC.